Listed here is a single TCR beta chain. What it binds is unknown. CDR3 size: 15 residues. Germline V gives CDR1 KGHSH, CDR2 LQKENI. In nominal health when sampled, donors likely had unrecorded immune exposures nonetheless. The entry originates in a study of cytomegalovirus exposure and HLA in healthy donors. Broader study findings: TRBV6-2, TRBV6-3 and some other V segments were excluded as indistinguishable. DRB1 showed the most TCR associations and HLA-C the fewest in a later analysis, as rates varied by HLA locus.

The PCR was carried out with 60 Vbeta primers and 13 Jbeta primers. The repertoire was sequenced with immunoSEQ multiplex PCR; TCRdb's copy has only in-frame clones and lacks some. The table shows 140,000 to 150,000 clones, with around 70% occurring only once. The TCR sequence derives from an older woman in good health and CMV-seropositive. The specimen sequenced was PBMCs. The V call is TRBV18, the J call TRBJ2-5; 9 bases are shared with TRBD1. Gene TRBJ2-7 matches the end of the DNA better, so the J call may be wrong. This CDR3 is CASSPQGQGTYEQYF. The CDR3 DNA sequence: TGTGCCAGCTCACCTCAGGGACAGGGTACCTACGAGCAGTACTTC.